These 8 T cell receptor beta chains originate from one sample sequenced in a study of Graves' ophthalmopathy and Graves' hyperthyroidism. Amplifying from RNA transcripts, the study obtained TCR beta CDR3 regions. First-round RT-PCR employed HTBI primers, with a second-round multiplex PCR after it. TCRdb reanalysed the multiplex PCR reads using MiXCR and keeps one entry per CDR3 protein. This table has roughly 350,000 distinct CDR3 sequences, roughly 15% appearing once. The sample comprised peripheral blood. The receptors were sampled from an adult woman with stable Graves' hyperthyroidism.

This clonotype has a handful of counts. The chain carries TRBV6-2 or TRBV6-3 and TRBJ2-6, with TRBD1 identical over 9 bases. The CDR3 length is 16 residues. Germline V gene lookup returns CDR1 MNHEY and CDR2 SVGEGT. V dropped 6 bases and J dropped 4; count of bases not matched to a gene: 7. CDR3 bases: TGTGCCAGCAGCCCCGGGACAGGGCCCGGGGCCAACGTCCTGACTTTC. Translation gives CASSPGTGPGANVLTF.

This clonotype occurred many times. The CDR3, as DNA: TGTGCCAGCAGTGAATTGTGGCAGGCGCAGCCCCAGCATTTT. Translation: CASSELWQAQPQHF. The chain employs TRBV2 and TRBJ1-5; no reliable D call. The CDR3 has 14 residues. Germline assignment: CDR1 SNHLY and CDR2 FYNNEI. Between the trimmed V and J ends, which lost 2 bases and 7 bases, there was a span of 12 bases.

This clonotype occurred many times. The V gene is TRBV20-1, the J gene TRBJ1-6; possibly TRBD1 for D (5 bases). Germline V CDR1 and CDR2: DFQATT, SNEGSKA (reference sequence). Trimming cost V 0 bases and J 7 bases, with 16 bases left between them. This CDR3 region has 16 residues. For the CDR3, the DNA is TGCAGTGCTAGAGATGCGGGGGGATTAATGAATTCACCCCTCCACTTT. It specifies CSARDAGGLMNSPLHF.

This clonotype was observed at least ten times. The rearrangement links TRBV2 to TRBJ2-5; weak D call: TRBD1 (5 bases). The CDR3 length is 13 residues. Trimming shortened V by 6 bases and J by 4 bases, and 12 bases separated the two germline ends. The germline gives CDR1 SNHLY, CDR2 FYNNEI. Here the CDR3 reads CASRPLGVETQYF. The DNA of the CDR3 is TGTGCCAGCAGACCCTTAGGGGTAGAGACCCAGTACTTC.

There are many counts of this clonotype. The chain links TRBV18 to TRBJ2-7; TRBD2 agrees at 9 bases. Trimming at V came to 2 bases and at J to 5 bases, leaving 10 bases not matched to a gene. There are 16 residues in the CDR3. CDR1 KGHSH and CDR2 LQKENI come from the germline V gene. The CDR3 region has the DNA TGTGCCAGCTCACCAAGCCTGTCTAGCGGGACCCACGAGCAGTACTTC. Residues: CASSPSLSSGTHEQYF.

This clonotype was recorded many times. The chain has TRBV6-2 or TRBV6-3 and TRBJ2-6; D is unresolved. The CDR3 runs 19 residues. V shed 2 bases and J shed 0 bases, with 17 bases lying between them. The germline CDR1 and CDR2 sequences are MNHEY and SVGEGT. CDR3 sequence reads: CASSYGWSISLSGANVLTF. DNA of the CDR3: TGTGCCAGCAGTTACGGATGGTCAATCTCACTCTCTGGGGCCAACGTCCTGACTTTC.

This clonotype has a handful of counts. V is TRBV19 and J is TRBJ1-5; maybe TRBD1 (5 bases). Looked up from germline, CDR1 is LNHDA and CDR2 is SQIVND (reference sequence). Between the trimmed V and J ends, which lost 3 bases and 4 bases, there was a span of 16 bases. The CDR3 length is 16 residues. CDR3 region: CASSIKGTKGNQPQHF. In nucleotides, the CDR3 is TGTGCCAGTAGTATTAAAGGGACCAAGGGTAATCAGCCCCAGCATTTT. Together with reference TRBV19 and TRBJ1-5, the CDR3 gives the full variable domain: DGGITQSPKYLFRKEGQNVTLSCEQNLNHDAMYWYRQDPGQGLRLIYYSQIVNDFQKGDIAEGYSVSREKKESFPLTVTSAQKNPTAFYLCASSIKGTKGNQPQHFGDGTRLSIL.

J is TRBJ2-7 and V is TRBV7-3; TRBD1 is a possible D gene (7 bases). Deletions cut 2 bases from V and 2 bases from J, with 13 bases between. CDR3 length equals 15 residues. Germline loops: CDR1 SGHTA, CDR2 FQGTGA. CDR3 region: CASSLGGGEAYEQYF. The CDR3 coding sequence is TGTGCCAGCAGCTTAGGAGGGGGCGAAGCCTACGAGCAGTACTTC.